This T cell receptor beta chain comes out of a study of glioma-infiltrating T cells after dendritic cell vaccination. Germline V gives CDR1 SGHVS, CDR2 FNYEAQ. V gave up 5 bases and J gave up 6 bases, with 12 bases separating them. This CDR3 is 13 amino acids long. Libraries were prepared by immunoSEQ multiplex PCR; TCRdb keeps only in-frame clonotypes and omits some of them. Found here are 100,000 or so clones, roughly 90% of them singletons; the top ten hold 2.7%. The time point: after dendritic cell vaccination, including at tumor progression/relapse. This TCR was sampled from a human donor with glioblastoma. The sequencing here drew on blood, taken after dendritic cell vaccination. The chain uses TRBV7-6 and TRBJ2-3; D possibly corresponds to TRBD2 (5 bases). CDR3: CASSGRRADTQYF. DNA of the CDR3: TGTGCCAGCAGCGGTAGGCGGGCGGATACGCAGTATTTT.